These 3 T cell receptor beta chains share one sample of origin, sequenced in a study of T cell responses to AZD1222 COVID-19 vaccine. Profiled with immunoSEQ multiplex PCR; TCRdb holds only in-frame clones, not every one. The table lists 80,000 or so clones, 92% of them singletons. The sample in question was peripheral blood, obtained 28 days after the second AZD1222 dose. Every receptor here comes from an adult who received the AZD1222 COVID-19 vaccine.

The CDR3, as DNA: TGTGCCAGCAGCCCGGACCCAAGAGTTAACGAGCAGTACTTC. Protein sequence: CASSPDPRVNEQYF. The chain joins TRBV7-9 to TRBJ2-7, with D unclear. The CDR3 runs 14 residues. Germline lookup yields CDR1 SEHNR and CDR2 FQNEAQ (reference sequence). The V and J ends lost 5 bases and 5 bases respectively, with 16 bases between them.

V gene TRBV6-5 combines with J gene TRBJ2-1; 14 positions agree with TRBD2. The ends lost 6 bases at V and 6 bases at J; junction bases unmatched: 4. This CDR3 has 15 amino acids. Germline lookup yields CDR1 MNHEY and CDR2 SVGAGI. This CDR3 reads CASSYGTSGGNEQFF. DNA for the CDR3: TGTGCCAGCAGCTATGGGACTAGCGGGGGCAATGAGCAGTTCTTC.

V usage is TRBV4-1 and J usage is TRBJ2-2; 7 positions agree with TRBD2. Trimming removed 1 base from V and 5 bases from J; junction bases left unmatched: 10. The CDR3 is 17 residues long. Germline V gene data show CDR1 as MGHRA and CDR2 as YSYEKL. In nucleotides, the CDR3 is TGCGCCAGCAGCCAAGCTTTTGGGGGAGGGAGGACCGGGGAGCTGTTTTTT. Protein: CASSQAFGGGRTGELFF.